Sequencing of this T cell receptor (beta chain) was carried out in a study of metastatic and nonmetastatic thyroid tumors. Across the study: Repertoires of blood and of tissue (tumor or nodule) from malignant and benign thyroid patients were compared.

As handled by the study authors: CDR3 differences across clinicopathological groups were used to build a distant-metastasis classifier for papillary thyroid cancer. TCRdb ran MiXCR on the PCR reads. The V and J calls were not made by the authors but by TCRdb's processing. Of roughly 30,000 clones in the sample, around 20% were seen once. No patient had received any treatment before thyroid surgery. This CDR3 is 11 amino acids long. V dropped 4 bases and J dropped 2 bases, with 2 bases sitting between them. Germline V CDR1 and CDR2: SGDLS, YYNGEE. General study points: Within blood and tumor, benign nodules reportedly had significantly lower TCR beta diversity than malignant thyroid tumors did.

There are many counts of this clone. Its antigen is unidentified. Sample: blood. The rearrangement links TRBV9 to TRBJ2-3; D remains ambiguous. The receptor's source is a female donor with papillary thyroid cancer or a benign thyroid nodule (not recorded which). Some clones in this sample may be carry-over from other donors' samples. The CDR3 DNA reads TGTGCCAGCAGCACCACAGATACGCAGTATTTT. As protein: CASSTTDTQYF.